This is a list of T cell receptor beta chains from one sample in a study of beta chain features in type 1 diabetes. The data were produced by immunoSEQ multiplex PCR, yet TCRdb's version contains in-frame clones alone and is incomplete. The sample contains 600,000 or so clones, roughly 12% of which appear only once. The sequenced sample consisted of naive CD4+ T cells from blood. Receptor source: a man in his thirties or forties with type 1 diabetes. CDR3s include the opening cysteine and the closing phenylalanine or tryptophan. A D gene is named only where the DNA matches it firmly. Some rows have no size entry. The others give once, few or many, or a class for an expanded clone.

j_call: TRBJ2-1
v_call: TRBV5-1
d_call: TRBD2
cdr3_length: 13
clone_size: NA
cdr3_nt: TGCGCCAGCAGACTAGCGGAGTTCGATGAGCAGTTCTTC
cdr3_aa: CASRLAEFDEQFF

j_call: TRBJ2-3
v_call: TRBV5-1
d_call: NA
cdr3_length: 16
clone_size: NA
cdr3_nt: TGCGCCAGCAGCTTGTGGGCGCCTGGATCCACAGATACGCAGTATTTT
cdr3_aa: CASSLWAPGSTDTQYF

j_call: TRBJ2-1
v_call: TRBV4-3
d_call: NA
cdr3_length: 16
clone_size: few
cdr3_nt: TGCGCCAGCAGCCAAGACCAGGAACCTTCCTACAATGAGCAGTTCTTC
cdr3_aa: CASSQDQEPSYNEQFF

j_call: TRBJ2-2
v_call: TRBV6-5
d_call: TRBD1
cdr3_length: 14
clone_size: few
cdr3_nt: TGTGCCAGCTCAGAAACAGGGGGAACCGGGGAGCTGTTTTTT
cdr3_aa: CASSETGGTGELFF

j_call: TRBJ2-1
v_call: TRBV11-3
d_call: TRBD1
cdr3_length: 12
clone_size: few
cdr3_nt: TGTGCCAGCGGGACAGCCTACAATGAGCAGTTCTTC
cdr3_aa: CASGTAYNEQFF

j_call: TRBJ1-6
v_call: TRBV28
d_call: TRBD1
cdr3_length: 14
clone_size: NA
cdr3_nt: TGTGCCAGCAGTCTCGGACAGGGAGGATCACCCCTCCACTTT
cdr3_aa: CASSLGQGGSPLHF

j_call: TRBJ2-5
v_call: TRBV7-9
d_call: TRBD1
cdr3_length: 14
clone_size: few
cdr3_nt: TGTGCCAGCAGCTTCGACAGGGACCAAGAGACCCAGTACTTC
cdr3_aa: CASSFDRDQETQYF

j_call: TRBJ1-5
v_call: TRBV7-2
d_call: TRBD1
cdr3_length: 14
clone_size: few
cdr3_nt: TGTGCCAGCAGCGCAGGGGGCGGCAATCAGCCCCAGCATTTT
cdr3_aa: CASSAGGGNQPQHF

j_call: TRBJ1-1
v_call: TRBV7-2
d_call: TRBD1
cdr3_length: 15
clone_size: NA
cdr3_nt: TGTGCCAGCAGCACCAAAGGGGGCGCTGCCACTGAAGCTTTCTTT
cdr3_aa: CASSTKGGAATEAFF

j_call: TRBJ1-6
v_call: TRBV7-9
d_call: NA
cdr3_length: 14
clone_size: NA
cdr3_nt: TGTGCCAGCAGCGAACAGGGACCGAATTCACCCCTCCACTTT
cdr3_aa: CASSEQGPNSPLHF

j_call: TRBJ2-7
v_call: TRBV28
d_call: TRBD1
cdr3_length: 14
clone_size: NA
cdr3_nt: TGTGCCAGCAGTTTGGAACAGGGGGCGTCCGAGCAGTACTTC
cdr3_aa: CASSLEQGASEQYF

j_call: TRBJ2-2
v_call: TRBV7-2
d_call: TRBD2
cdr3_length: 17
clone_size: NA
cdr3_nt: TGTGCCAGCAGCTTAGCGGCGACTAGCGGGACCACCGGGGAGCTGTTTTTT
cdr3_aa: CASSLAATSGTTGELFF

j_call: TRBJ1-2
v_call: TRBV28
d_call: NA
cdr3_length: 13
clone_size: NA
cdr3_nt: TGTGCCAGCAGTTTAGGACAGCCCCCAAGCTACACCTTC
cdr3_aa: CASSLGQPPSYTF

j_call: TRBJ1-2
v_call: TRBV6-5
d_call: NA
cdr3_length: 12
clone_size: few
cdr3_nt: TGTGCCACCTTCCAGGAGGGGTATGGCTACACCTTC
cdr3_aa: CATFQEGYGYTF

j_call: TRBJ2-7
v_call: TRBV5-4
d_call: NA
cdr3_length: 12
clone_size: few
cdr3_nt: TGTGCCAGCAGCTCGAACGGGGCACAGCAGTACTTC
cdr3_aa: CASSSNGAQQYF

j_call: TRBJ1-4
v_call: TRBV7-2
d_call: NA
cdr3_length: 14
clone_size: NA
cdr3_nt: TGTGCCAGCAGCCGGGGACCGGGAGGGGAAAAACTGTTTTTT
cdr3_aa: CASSRGPGGEKLFF

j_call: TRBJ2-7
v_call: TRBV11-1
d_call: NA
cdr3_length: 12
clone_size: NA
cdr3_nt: TGTGCCAGCAGGTCCGTGACCCACGAGCAGTACTTC
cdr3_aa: CASRSVTHEQYF

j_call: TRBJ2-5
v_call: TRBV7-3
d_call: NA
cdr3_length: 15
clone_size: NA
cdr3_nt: TGTGCCAGCAGCGTGGGGGGGCCCGGATTCGGGACCCAGTACTTC
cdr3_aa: CASSVGGPGFGTQYF

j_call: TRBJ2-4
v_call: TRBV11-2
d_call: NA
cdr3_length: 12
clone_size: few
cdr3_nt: TGTGCCAGCAGCTTACCTACCTGGTTTCAGTACTTC
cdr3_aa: CASSLPTWFQYF

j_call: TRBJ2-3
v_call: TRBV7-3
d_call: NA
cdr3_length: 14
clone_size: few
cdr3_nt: TGTGCCAGCAGCTCGGCAGGCGGCACAGATACGCAGTATTTT
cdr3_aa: CASSSAGGTDTQYF

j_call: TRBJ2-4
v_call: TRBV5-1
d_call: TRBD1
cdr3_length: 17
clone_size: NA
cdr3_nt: TGCGCCAGCAGCTTGGGGGACAGGAGCCTAGCCAAAAACATTCAGTACTTC
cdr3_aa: CASSLGDRSLAKNIQYF

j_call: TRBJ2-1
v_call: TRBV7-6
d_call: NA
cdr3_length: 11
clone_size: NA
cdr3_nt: TGTGCCAGCAGTTTAAAGAATGAGCAGTTCTTC
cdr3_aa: CASSLKNEQFF

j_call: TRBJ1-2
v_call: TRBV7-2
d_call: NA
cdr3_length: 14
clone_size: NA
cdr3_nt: TGTGCCAGCAGCTTAGTCGTAGTAGGGAATGGCTACACCTTC
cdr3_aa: CASSLVVVGNGYTF

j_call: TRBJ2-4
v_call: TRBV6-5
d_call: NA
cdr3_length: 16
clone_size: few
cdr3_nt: TGTGCCAGCAGTTCTCAGGGAATAGGGGCTAAAAACATTCAGTACTTC
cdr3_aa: CASSSQGIGAKNIQYF

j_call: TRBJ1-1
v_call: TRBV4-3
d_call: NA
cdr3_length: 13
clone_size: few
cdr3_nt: TGCGCCAGCAGCCAAGAGGCCGGGACTGAAGCTTTCTTT
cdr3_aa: CASSQEAGTEAFF

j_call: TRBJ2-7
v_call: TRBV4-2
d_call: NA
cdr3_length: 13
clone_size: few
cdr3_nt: TGTGCCAGCAGCCAAGTGAACGGCCTCGAGCAGTACTTC
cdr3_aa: CASSQVNGLEQYF

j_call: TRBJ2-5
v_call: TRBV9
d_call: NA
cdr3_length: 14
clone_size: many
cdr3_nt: TGTGCCAGCAGCCCATGGGGAAACCAAGAGACCCAGTACTTC
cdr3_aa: CASSPWGNQETQYF

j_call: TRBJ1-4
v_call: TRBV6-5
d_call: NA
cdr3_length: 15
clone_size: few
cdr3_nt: TGTGCCAGCAGTTACTCGAGAACAGGAGCTGAAAAACTGTTTTTT
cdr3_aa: CASSYSRTGAEKLFF

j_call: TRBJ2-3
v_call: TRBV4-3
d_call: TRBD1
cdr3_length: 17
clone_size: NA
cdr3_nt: TGCGCCAGCAGCCAAACGGACAGGGCCCTTAGCACAGATACGCAGTATTTT
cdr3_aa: CASSQTDRALSTDTQYF

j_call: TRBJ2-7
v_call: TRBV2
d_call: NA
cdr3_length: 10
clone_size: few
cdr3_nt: TGTGCCAGCAGGATAAAAGAGCAGTACTTC
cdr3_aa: CASRIKEQYF

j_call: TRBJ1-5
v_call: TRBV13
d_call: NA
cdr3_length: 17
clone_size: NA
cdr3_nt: TGTGCCAGCAGCTCGGCAGGGGCGGCCCGGGGGAATCAGCCCCAGCATTTT
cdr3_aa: CASSSAGAARGNQPQHF